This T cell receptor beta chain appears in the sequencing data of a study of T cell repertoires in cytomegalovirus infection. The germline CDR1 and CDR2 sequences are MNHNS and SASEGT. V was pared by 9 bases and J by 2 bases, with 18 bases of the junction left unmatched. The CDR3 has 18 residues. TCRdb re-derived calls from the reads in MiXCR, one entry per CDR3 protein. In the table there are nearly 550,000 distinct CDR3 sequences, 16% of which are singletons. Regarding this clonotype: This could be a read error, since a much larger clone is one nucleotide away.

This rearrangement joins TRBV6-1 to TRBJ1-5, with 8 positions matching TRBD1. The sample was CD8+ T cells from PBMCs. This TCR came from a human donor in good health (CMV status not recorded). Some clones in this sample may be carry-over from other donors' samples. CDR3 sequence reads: CARTRRGRGQEGNQPQHF. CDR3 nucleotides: TGTGCCAGAACACGAAGGGGACGGGGACAGGAGGGCAATCAGCCCCAGCATTTT.